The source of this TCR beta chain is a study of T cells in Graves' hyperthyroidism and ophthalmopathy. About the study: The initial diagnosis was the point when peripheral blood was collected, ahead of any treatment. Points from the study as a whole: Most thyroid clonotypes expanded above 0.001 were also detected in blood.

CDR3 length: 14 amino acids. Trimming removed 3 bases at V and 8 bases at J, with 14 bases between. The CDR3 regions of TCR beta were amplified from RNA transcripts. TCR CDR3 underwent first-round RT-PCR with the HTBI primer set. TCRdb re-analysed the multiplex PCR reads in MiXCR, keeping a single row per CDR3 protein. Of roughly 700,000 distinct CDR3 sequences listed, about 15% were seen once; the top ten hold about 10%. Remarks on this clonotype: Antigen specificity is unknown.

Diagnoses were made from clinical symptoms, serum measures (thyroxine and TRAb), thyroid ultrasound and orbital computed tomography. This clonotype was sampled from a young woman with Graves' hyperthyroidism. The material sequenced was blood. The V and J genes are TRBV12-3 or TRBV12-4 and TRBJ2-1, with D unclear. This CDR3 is CASSLALYRDEQFF. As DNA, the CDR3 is TGTGCCAGCAGTTTGGCTCTTTACCGGGATGAGCAGTTCTTC.